What follows are 9 T cell receptor beta chains derived from one specimen sequenced in a study of blood T cell repertoires in COVID-19. TCRdb's copy holds only in-frame clones and misses some; the assay was immunoSEQ multiplex PCR. The table lists about 480,000 clones, 75% to 90% of them singletons. Sample: peripheral blood. These receptors all come from a woman younger than 45 with acute or convalescent COVID-19.

This chain uses TRBV6-2 or TRBV6-3 with TRBJ2-3, with D possibly TRBD2 on 5 matching bases. The CDR3 has 16 residues. V shed 0 bases and J shed 0 bases, with 10 bases lying between them. Germline V gives CDR1 MNHEY, CDR2 SVGEGT. CDR3 loop: CASSYSVASSTDTQYF. The CDR3 DNA follows: TGTGCCAGCAGTTACTCTGTAGCGTCTAGCACAGATACGCAGTATTTT.

This sequence joins TRBV6-5 and TRBJ2-1; D might be TRBD2 (5 bases). The CDR3 runs to 15 residues. The germline V gene encodes CDR1 MNHEY and CDR2 SVGAGI. Trimming stripped 5 bases from V and 10 bases from J, with 21 bases between. The chain's CDR3 is CASSRDRRTLGEQFF. CDR3 DNA: TGTGCCAGCAGTCGAGACCGGAGGACGCTCGGGGAGCAGTTCTTC.

The chain is built from TRBV27 and TRBJ2-5, with unresolved D. V lost 1 base and J 1 base, leaving 7 bases between the germline ends. Germline V gene sequence: CDR1 MNHEY, CDR2 SMNVEV (reference sequence). The CDR3 extends over 14 amino acids. CDR3 amino acids: CASSLFPRQETQYF. For the CDR3, the DNA is TGTGCCAGCAGTTTATTTCCGCGCCAAGAGACCCAGTACTTC.

The CDR3: CASRQAAGGDEQYF. The CDR3 DNA follows: TGTGCCAGCAGACAGGCCGCCGGGGGGGATGAGCAGTACTTC. The rearrangement joins TRBV3-1 (or the pseudogene TRBV3-2) to TRBJ2-7, with 8 bases fitting TRBD2. The CDR3 is 14 amino acids. From germline, CDR1 is LGHDT and CDR2 YNNKEL (reference sequence). V trimming: 6 bases; J trimming: 7 bases; junction bases outside the gene matches: 11.

The chain carries TRBV24-1 and TRBJ2-1, with D possibly TRBD2 on 5 matching bases. This CDR3 has 13 amino acids. Germline V CDR1 and CDR2: KGHDR, SFDVKD. Trimming removed 1 base at V and 8 bases at J, with 8 bases between. This chain's CDR3 is CATSDFGVDEQFF. The CDR3 DNA follows: TGTGCCACCAGTGATTTCGGGGTGGATGAGCAGTTCTTC.

V and J are TRBV5-4 and TRBJ2-4, with 12 bases that match TRBD2. Looked up from germline, CDR1 is SGHNT and CDR2 is YYREEE (reference sequence). The CDR3 is made up of 15 amino acids. With V trimmed by 1 base and J by 6 bases, 2 bases remained unmatched. The CDR3 spells CASSLTSGGRNIQYF. The CDR3 bases are TGTGCCAGCAGCTTGACTAGCGGGGGGAGAAACATTCAGTACTTC.

This clone was observed at least ten times. The J gene is TRBJ2-2, the V gene TRBV3-1 (or the pseudogene TRBV3-2), with D possibly matching TRBD1 (6 bases). Deletions cut 2 bases from V and 0 bases from J, with 7 bases between. The CDR3 is made up of 15 amino acids. CDR1 is LGHDT and CDR2 is YNNKEL in the germline V gene (reference sequence). In DNA, the CDR3 is TGTGCCAGCAGCCAAAGGACAGCGAACACCGGGGAGCTGTTTTTT. Protein: CASSQRTANTGELFF.

V and J are TRBV6-6 and TRBJ2-7; tentatively, D is TRBD1 (6 bases). CDR1 MNHNY and CDR2 SVGAGI come from the germline V gene (reference sequence). The CDR3 sequence is 16 residues long. V was pared by 0 bases and J by 0 bases, with 12 bases between. CDR3 residues: CASSYSHDRSSYEQYF. Written as DNA, the CDR3 is TGTGCCAGCAGTTACTCCCACGACAGGAGCTCCTACGAGCAGTACTTC.

This chain links TRBV29-1 with TRBJ1-1; 7 nucleotides line up with TRBD1. The CDR3 is 13 residues long. CDR1 and CDR2 from the germline V gene are SQVTM and ANQGSEA. J was trimmed by 1 base and V by 7 bases; bases with no gene match: 6. The CDR3 region has the DNA TGCAGCGCGGTGAGGGGGCGGAACACTGAAGCTTTCTTT. It translates to CSAVRGRNTEAFF.